Below, 2 T cell receptor beta chains from the same sample are listed, as sequenced in a study of T cells in women clearing cervical HPV infection. Sequencing used immunoSEQ multiplex PCR; TCRdb keeps in-frame clones, though not all of them. Seen in this sample are roughly 36,000 clones; the ten most common clones hold roughly 7.7%. The source material was blood buffy coat. The receptors stem from a woman between 18 and 70 years old with a cervical HPV16 infection that either progressed to CIN3+ or cleared (not recorded which).

This clone is classed as medium-sized (0.01 to 0.1%) by frequency. The read ends 3 residues shy of where the CDR3 ends; the end is completed using the germline J gene. The chain uses TRBV19 and TRBJ2-7; D gene ambiguous. V lost 6 bases and J lost 0, with 12 bases in between. This CDR3 comprises 14 residues. Germline V CDR1 and CDR2: LNHDA, SQIVND (reference sequence). CDR3 DNA (partial): TGTGCCAGTAGCCCTCCGCAGAGCTCCTACGAG. Its protein product is CASSPPQSSYE. The CDR3 in full is CASSPPQSSYEQYF.

Worth noting for this clone: From the germline J gene comes the end of the CDR3, since the read stops 3 residues before it. The rearrangement joins TRBV13 to TRBJ1-1; D is possibly TRBD1 (6 bases). The germline gives CDR1 PRHDT, CDR2 FYEKMQ (reference sequence). The CDR3 covers 13 residues. Trimming cost V 6 bases and J 1 base, with 9 bases left between them. The part of the CDR3 DNA that was read is TGTGCCAGCAGACAGACAGGGAACACTGAA. This translates into CASRQTGNTE. The whole CDR3 reads CASRQTGNTEAFF.